A selection of T cell receptor beta chains follows, all from one sample in a study of shared clonotypes between healthy human individuals. Produced via immunoSEQ multiplex PCR; TCRdb's table is partial and in-frame only. The sample includes nearly 1 million clones, approximately 80% of them seen just once. The source material was memory CD4+ T cells sorted from blood. Receptors originate from a man younger than 30 in good health. CDR3s include the opening cysteine and the closing phenylalanine or tryptophan. D genes are given only for firm matches. Only some rows state a clone size, as once, few, many or a class for expanded clones.

TRBD2	TRBV11-3	TRBJ2-3	.	TGTGCCAGCAGCCCTAGCGGACTAAGCACAGATACGCAGTATTTT	CASSPSGLSTDTQYF
TRBD2	TRBV5-1	TRBJ2-3	.	TGCGCCAGCAGCTTGGGACTAGCGGGAAGGGATACGCAGTATTTT	CASSLGLAGRDTQYF
.	TRBV5-1	TRBJ2-7	.	TGCGCCAGCAGCCGCGACGGGCCTCCCGGCGAGCAGTACTTC	CASSRDGPPGEQYF
.	TRBV29-1	TRBJ1-2	few	TGCAGCGTCCGAAGGGCCATTAGTGGCTACACCTTC	CSVRRAISGYTF
TRBD2	TRBV4-1	TRBJ2-7	.	TGCGCCAGCAGCCAAGGGGGGGAGGGCGAGCAGTACTTC	CASSQGGEGEQYF
.	TRBV10-2	TRBJ2-2	once	TGCGCCAGCAATTTTATGGCCACCGGGGAGCTGTTTTTT	CASNFMATGELFF
.	TRBV7-7	TRBJ2-5	.	TGTGCTAGCAGCTTAGGGGGAGCCCAAGAGACCCAGTACTTC	CASSLGGAQETQYF
.	TRBV9	TRBJ2-2	.	TGTGCCAGCAGCGCCCGACAGGGAGGGACCGGGGAGCTGTTTTTT	CASSARQGGTGELFF
.	TRBV6-5	TRBJ1-1	.	TGTGCCAGCAGCTACCGGGCAGACACTGAAGCTTTCTTT	CASSYRADTEAFF
.	TRBV5-6	TRBJ1-4	few	TGTGCCAGCAGAAGGAGGAGTGGAGATGAAAAACTGTTTTTT	CASRRRSGDEKLFF
.	TRBV5-4	TRBJ1-6	few	TGTGCCAGCAGCTTGGCGGGGGGAGTTTCACCCCTCCACTTT	CASSLAGGVSPLHF
.	TRBV29-1	TRBJ2-5	.	TGCAGCGTTCGGAGCTCAAAGGGGGGAGAGACCCAGTACTTC	CSVRSSKGGETQYF
.	TRBV30	TRBJ2-6	.	TGTGCCTGCCATCCGGGGTCTGGGGCCAACGTCCTGACTTTC	CACHPGSGANVLTF
.	TRBV28	TRBJ1-6	once	TGTGCCAGCAGTTTAGCAGTCCTAAATTCACCCCTCCACTTT	CASSLAVLNSPLHF
TRBD1	TRBV7-2	TRBJ2-3	.	TGTGCCAGCAGCAGAACCGGGACAGGGACGAGCACAGATACGCAGTATTTT	CASSRTGTGTSTDTQYF
.	TRBV10-3	TRBJ2-1	.	TGTGCCATCAGTGAGACCACAGGGCGCTCCTACAATGAGCAGTTCTTC	CAISETTGRSYNEQFF
TRBD1	TRBV2	TRBJ1-5	.	TGTGCCAGCAACCGGGACAGGGGGAGTCAGCCCCAGCATTTT	CASNRDRGSQPQHF
TRBD2	TRBV5-1	TRBJ2-7	.	TGCGCCAGCAGCCCCGCTAGCGGGAGCTACGAGCAGTACTTC	CASSPASGSYEQYF
.	TRBV30	TRBJ2-1	.	TGTGCCTGGAGTGTACTACGTAGCCGCAATGAGCAGTTCTTC	CAWSVLRSRNEQFF
TRBD2	TRBV6-9	TRBJ2-3	.	TGTGCCAGCAGTTATCCCCGGGAGGGAATTGTTGTGGATACGCAGTATTTT	CASSYPREGIVVDTQYF
.	TRBV7-9	TRBJ1-6	.	TGTGCCAGCAGCCCCGGGCAAAGGGGATCACCCCTCCACTTT	CASSPGQRGSPLHF
.	TRBV7-9	TRBJ2-3	.	TGTGCCAGCAGCATACAGGTGACGGGGGCAGATACGCAGTATTTT	CASSIQVTGADTQYF
TRBD2	TRBV4-3	TRBJ2-2	.	TGCGCCAGCAGCCAAGATACACTAGCGGGCCGGGGCACCGGGGAGCTGTTTTTT	CASSQDTLAGRGTGELFF
.	TRBV7-9	TRBJ1-1	.	TGTGCCAGCAGCTTAGATGGGTCCGCCGGCACTGAAGCTTTCTTT	CASSLDGSAGTEAFF
.	TRBV29-1	TRBJ2-1	.	TGCAGCGTGCTTATATACGGAGGGCAGTTCTTC	CSVLIYGGQFF
.	TRBV6-5	TRBJ1-3	.	TGTGCCAGCAGTTACGTGGGTCCTGGAAACACCATATATTTT	CASSYVGPGNTIYF
.	TRBV20-1	TRBJ2-1	.	TGCAGTGCCAAATCCTACAATGAGCAGTTCTTC	CSAKSYNEQFF
TRBD1	TRBV9	TRBJ2-2	.	TGTGCCAGCAGCGTAGACGGGACAGGGAGCACCGGGGAGCTGTTTTTT	CASSVDGTGSTGELFF
TRBD2	TRBV11-2	TRBJ2-3	.	TGTGCCAGCAGCTCCGTTAGCGGGGGGGCCGCAGATACGCAGTATTTT	CASSSVSGGAADTQYF
TRBD2	TRBV5-1	TRBJ2-1	once	TGCGCCAGCAGCCGCGAACCCAGCGGGACCTACAATGAGCAGTTCTTC	CASSREPSGTYNEQFF
.	TRBV7-6	TRBJ2-3	.	TGTGCCAGCAGCTTCAGCGGGACAGATACGCAGTATTTT	CASSFSGTDTQYF
.	TRBV5-1	TRBJ1-2	once	TGCGCCAGCAGCGCAGGACACAGGGATAACTATGGCTACACCTTC	CASSAGHRDNYGYTF
.	TRBV7-8	TRBJ2-7	.	TGTGCCAGCAGCTTAGACCCAGTAAACTACGAGCAGTACTTC	CASSLDPVNYEQYF
TRBD1	TRBV7-2	TRBJ2-5	.	TGTGCCAGCAGCTCGACAGGGAACCTCCAAGAGACCCAGTACTTC	CASSSTGNLQETQYF
.	TRBV30	TRBJ1-3	.	TGTGCCTGGAACCCGTCCGAGGGGACCATATATTTT	CAWNPSEGTIYF